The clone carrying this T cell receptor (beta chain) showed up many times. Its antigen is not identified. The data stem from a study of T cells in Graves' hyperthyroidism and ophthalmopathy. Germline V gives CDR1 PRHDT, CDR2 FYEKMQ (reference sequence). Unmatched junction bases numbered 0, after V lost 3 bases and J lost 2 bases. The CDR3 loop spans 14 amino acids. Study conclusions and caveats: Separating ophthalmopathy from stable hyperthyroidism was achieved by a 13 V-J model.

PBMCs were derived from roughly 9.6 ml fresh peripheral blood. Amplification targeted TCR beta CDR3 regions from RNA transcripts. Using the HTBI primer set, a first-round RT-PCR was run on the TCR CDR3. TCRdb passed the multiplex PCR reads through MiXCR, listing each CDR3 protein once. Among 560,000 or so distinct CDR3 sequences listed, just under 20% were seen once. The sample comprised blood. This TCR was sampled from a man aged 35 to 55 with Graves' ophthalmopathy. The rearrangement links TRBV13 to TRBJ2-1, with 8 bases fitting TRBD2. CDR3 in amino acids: CASSLGLAYNEQFF. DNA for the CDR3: TGTGCCAGCAGCTTGGGACTAGCCTACAATGAGCAGTTCTTC.